The text below deals with one TCR beta chain. What it binds is unknown. The table came from immunoSEQ multiplex PCR; TCRdb's copy has only in-frame clones and leaves some out. The sample has around 150,000 clones, 88% seen once. These data originate in a study of T cell responses to AZD1222 COVID-19 vaccine. Study-wide findings and caveats: Mapped onto spike, vaccine-associated CD4 TCRs spanned it and were dominant at 160-218 and 743-854. Nearly half of spike-specific TCRs reportedly target variant regions that are unmutated in the B.1.351 and B.1.1.7 variants. Clonal diversity was possibly underestimated, and white British individuals and females predominated among donors.

CDR1 is SGHNT and CDR2 is YENEEA in the germline V gene. The CDR3 runs to 17 residues. Unmatched junction bases numbered 3, after V lost 3 bases and J lost 2 bases. The clonotype originates from an adult in good health. The material sequenced was peripheral blood, taken on day 0 of MenACWY control vaccination. The rearrangement links TRBV11-3 to TRBJ2-3, with TRBD2 matching over 15 bases. The DNA of the CDR3 is TGTGCCAGCAGCTTCCGGACTAGCGGGAGGGTCACAGATACGCAGTATTTT. Translation gives CASSFRTSGRVTDTQYF.